This passage covers 4 T cell receptor beta chains from one sample sequenced in a study of blood T cell repertoires in COVID-19. Assay: immunoSEQ multiplex PCR; the TCRdb copy retains only in-frame clones and omits some. Among about 370,000 clones listed, around 90% were seen once. Material: peripheral blood. The source of these receptors is a woman under 40 with COVID-19, enrolled during active disease.

J is TRBJ2-1 and V is TRBV6-6, with D perhaps TRBD2 (5 bases). Germline CDR1 and CDR2: MNHNY and SVGAGI (reference sequence). Deletions cut 2 bases from V and 10 bases from J, with 12 bases between. This CDR3 comprises 13 residues. CDR3 coding DNA: TGTGCCAGCAGTTACGCGCCGGGATCCGAGCAGTTCTTC. Translated: CASSYAPGSEQFF.

The genes are TRBV14 and TRBJ2-3, with 13 bases that match TRBD2. The junction had 6 bases not matched to a gene; V was cut back by 4 bases and J by 2 bases. This CDR3 region has 17 residues. The germline gives CDR1 SGHDN, CDR2 FVKESK. CDR3 bases: TGTGCCAGCAGCCCTCGGACTAGCGGGGGACACACAGATACGCAGTATTTT. This translates into CASSPRTSGGHTDTQYF.

V gene TRBV10-1 combines with J gene TRBJ2-1; 8 bases agree with TRBD2. Looked up from germline, CDR1 is WNHNN and CDR2 is SYGVQD (reference sequence). V lost 4 bases, J lost 10 bases, and 12 bases stayed unmatched. The CDR3 length is 15 residues. CDR3 sequence reads: CASSGSSGRGMEQFF. CDR3 bases: TGCGCCAGCAGTGGATCTAGCGGGCGGGGGATGGAGCAGTTCTTC.

The rearrangement uses TRBV9 and TRBJ1-1, with no clear D. Germline V lookup: CDR1 SGDLS, CDR2 YYNGEE. This CDR3 spans 13 amino acids. Trimming cost V 0 bases and J 6 bases, with 9 bases left between them. CDR3 coding DNA: TGTGCCAGCAGCGTAGCCCCTCCAGCTGAAGCTTTCTTT. Translated: CASSVAPPAEAFF.